The rows below give T cell receptor beta chains drawn from one sample of a study of T cell clones after liver transplantation. Here immunoSEQ multiplex PCR was the method, and the copy in TCRdb shows in-frame clones only, minus some. The repertoire includes 65,000 to 80,000 clones, over 80% of them detected once, and less than 3.5% sits in the top ten. Sequencing used CD4+ T cells from blood, obtained at the 22-month timepoint. Source of these receptors: a human patient who received a liver transplant. Some T cells may have originated in the graft donor. The CDR3 runs from the conserved cysteine through the conserved F or W. A D gene is named only where the DNA matches it firmly. Rows may omit the clone size; those that give it use once, few, many or a size class.

cdr3_nt	cdr3_aa	d_call	v_call	clone_size	j_call
TGTGCCAGCATGGATGTGGGGACACCTTCTGAAAAACTGTTTTTT	CASMDVGTPSEKLFF	NA	TRBV6-1	NA	TRBJ1-4
TGCGCCAGCAACCAAGGGCAGGGCTACGAGCAGTACTTC	CASNQGQGYEQYF	NA	TRBV5-1	NA	TRBJ2-7
TGTGCCAGCAGCCAAGATCCTAGCGGGAGAACCCCACAAGAGACCCAGTACTTC	CASSQDPSGRTPQETQYF	TRBD2	TRBV4-2	NA	TRBJ2-5
TGCGCCAGCAGTTTGGGACAGGGGGCGTACGAGCAGTACTTC	CASSLGQGAYEQYF	TRBD1	TRBV5-1	NA	TRBJ2-7
TGTGCCTGGAACCGAGCGGGAGGCCCCACAGATACGCAGTATTTT	CAWNRAGGPTDTQYF	TRBD2	TRBV30	NA	TRBJ2-3
TGTGCCAGCAGTGGGACAGGGAGGAGACAGCCCCAGCATTTT	CASSGTGRRQPQHF	TRBD1	TRBV2	NA	TRBJ1-5
TGTGCCAGCTCACAAGTCTTGGGGGACAAAGAGACCCAGTACTTC	CASSQVLGDKETQYF	NA	TRBV18	once	TRBJ2-5
TGCAGCGTTGAGACAGGAAGCACCGGGGAGCTGTTTTTT	CSVETGSTGELFF	NA	TRBV29-1	NA	TRBJ2-2
TGTGCCATCAGTGAAGACGCCACGGCCTACGAGCAGTACTTC	CAISEDATAYEQYF	NA	TRBV10-3	once	TRBJ2-7
TGTGCCAGCAGTGGAATGGACACTGAAGCTTTCTTT	CASSGMDTEAFF	NA	TRBV2	NA	TRBJ1-1
TGTGCCAGCAGCCCCGCTGGAACTTACGAGCAGTACTTC	CASSPAGTYEQYF	NA	TRBV7-7	NA	TRBJ2-7
TGTGCCAGCAGTGACTCGGGACTAGCGGGAGTCAATGAGCAGTTCTTC	CASSDSGLAGVNEQFF	TRBD2	TRBV6-4	NA	TRBJ2-1
TGTGCCAGTAGTAACATATATAGCAATCAGCCCCAGCATTTT	CASSNIYSNQPQHF	NA	TRBV19	NA	TRBJ1-5
TGTGCCAGCAGCTTAGTTCCGGGTCTTCAAGAGACCCAGTACTTC	CASSLVPGLQETQYF	NA	TRBV7-2	NA	TRBJ2-5
TGCGCCAGCAGCCTCCGCAGGGAGGTGAGCACTGAAGCTTTCTTT	CASSLRREVSTEAFF	NA	TRBV5-1	NA	TRBJ1-1
TGTGCCAGCAGCCAAGACAGACACTATGGCTACACCTTC	CASSQDRHYGYTF	NA	TRBV4-2	NA	TRBJ1-2
TGTGCCAGCAGCCTGGTAGGGGGCCTGGCAGAGCAGTACTTC	CASSLVGGLAEQYF	TRBD1	TRBV5-6	few	TRBJ2-7
TGTGCCAGCAGCGTAGCTGTCGGAGGGAGTGACGATGAGCAGTTCTTC	CASSVAVGGSDDEQFF	NA	TRBV9	NA	TRBJ2-1
TGTGCCAGCAGCTACCAGGGGCGGCCGGGCACCGGGGAGCTGTTTTTT	CASSYQGRPGTGELFF	NA	TRBV11-2	NA	TRBJ2-2
TGTGCCAGCAGCGAGACCAGGTACACAGGCTACACCTTC	CASSETRYTGYTF	NA	TRBV11-2	NA	TRBJ1-2
TGTGCCAGCAGCCAATTACGGGGGGCTGAAGCTTTCTTT	CASSQLRGAEAFF	NA	TRBV14	NA	TRBJ1-1
TGTGCCAGCAGCAGTGACTTAGACTATGGCTACACCTTC	CASSSDLDYGYTF	NA	TRBV21-1	NA	TRBJ1-2
TGTGCCAGCAGCTCCTCTTCGGGGAGGATCTACGAGCAGTACTTC	CASSSSSGRIYEQYF	NA	TRBV5-4	NA	TRBJ2-7
TGTGCCAGCAGCTTAGTAGCAGGGGCCAACGTCCTGACTTTC	CASSLVAGANVLTF	NA	TRBV7-6	NA	TRBJ2-6
TGTGCCAGCAGCCAAGATTTCGAGGCGGGAGGGCACAATGAGCAGTTCTTC	CASSQDFEAGGHNEQFF	TRBD2	TRBV14	NA	TRBJ2-1
TGTGCCAGCAGCTTCGGGGGGCAAGTAAATGAGCAGTTCTTC	CASSFGGQVNEQFF	NA	TRBV7-3	NA	TRBJ2-1
TGTGCCAGCAGTTACTCGAGAGAGACCCAGTACTTC	CASSYSRETQYF	NA	TRBV6-6	NA	TRBJ2-5
TGCGCCAGCAGCTTGGAGGACTTGAGCACTGAAGCTTTCTTT	CASSLEDLSTEAFF	NA	TRBV5-1	NA	TRBJ1-1
TGCGCCAGCAGCCAGAGCCCCGAAGACCCGCAGTATTTT	CASSQSPEDPQYF	NA	TRBV5-1	few	TRBJ2-3
TGCGCCAGCAGCTTGGGGGACGTGCGAGAGACCCAGTACTTC	CASSLGDVRETQYF	NA	TRBV5-1	NA	TRBJ2-5
TGTGCCTGGACTTTTGGGGGTGGGACAGGGTACCAAGAGACCCAGTACTTC	CAWTFGGGTGYQETQYF	TRBD1	TRBV30	once	TRBJ2-5
TGTGCCAGCAGCTTAGCGTGGGGCTTAGGCAATGAGCAGTTCTTC	CASSLAWGLGNEQFF	NA	TRBV7-2	NA	TRBJ2-1
TGTGCCAGCGGGGCGGCTAGCGGCACAGATACGCAGTATTTT	CASGAASGTDTQYF	NA	TRBV2	NA	TRBJ2-3
TGTGCCAGCTCACCAGGAATCGGCAACACCGGGGAGCTGTTTTTT	CASSPGIGNTGELFF	NA	TRBV18	NA	TRBJ2-2
TGCGCCAGCAGCTTGACGGAGGGTCGTACTAGCGCCCAGAACATTCAGTACTTC	CASSLTEGRTSAQNIQYF	TRBD2	TRBV5-1	NA	TRBJ2-4
TGTGCCAGCAGTGAAGAAATGGGGACTAGCGGGGGGGTTGGCGAGCAGTACTTC	CASSEEMGTSGGVGEQYF	TRBD2	TRBV2	NA	TRBJ2-7
TGTGCCAGCAGCGTCGCACCAACAGGTACAGAGACCCAGTACTTC	CASSVAPTGTETQYF	NA	TRBV9	NA	TRBJ2-5
TGCGCCAGCAGCCCACAGACTAACAACAGGGTTGGCACCGGGGAGCTGTTTTTT	CASSPQTNNRVGTGELFF	NA	TRBV5-1	NA	TRBJ2-2
TGTGCCAGCAGCCTCTACTCTGGGGAGCTGTTTTTT	CASSLYSGELFF	NA	TRBV11-2	NA	TRBJ2-2
TGTGCCAGCTCACCGCGGACAGAAAATGAAAAACTGTTTTTT	CASSPRTENEKLFF	NA	TRBV18	NA	TRBJ1-4
TGCAGTGCCATCGAAGGGAACATTCAGTACTTC	CSAIEGNIQYF	NA	TRBV20-1	NA	TRBJ2-4
TGTGCCAGCAGCTTCACTTCCAGGACTCCATCCCCGGGGTTCTTC	CASSFTSRTPSPGFF	NA	TRBV7-2	NA	TRBJ2-1
TGTGCCAGCAGCGTCCGACTAGCGGGGGGCCGAGATACGCAGTATTTT	CASSVRLAGGRDTQYF	TRBD2	TRBV7-2	NA	TRBJ2-3
TGTGCCAGCAGACCGGACAGGGCGAAGAAAGTTAGCACTGAAGCTTTCTTT	CASRPDRAKKVSTEAFF	TRBD1	TRBV27	medium-sized	TRBJ1-1
TGTGCCAGCAGCCATGGACTAGTGAGAGCGGATGAGCAGTTCTTC	CASSHGLVRADEQFF	TRBD2	TRBV9	NA	TRBJ2-1
TGTGCCAGCAGCGAGATCCGGGACCGATATATCTACGAGCAGTACTTC	CASSEIRDRYIYEQYF	NA	TRBV7-9	NA	TRBJ2-7
TGCAGCGTGGGTGGGACTAGCTACAATGAGCAGTTCTTC	CSVGGTSYNEQFF	TRBD2	TRBV29-1	few	TRBJ2-1
TGTGCCAGCAAAGAGTGTCGGACCCCTGATCAGCCCCAGCATTTT	CASKECRTPDQPQHF	NA	TRBV25-1	NA	TRBJ1-5
TGTGCCAGCAGCTATACGAACAGGGATTCACCCCTCCACTTT	CASSYTNRDSPLHF	NA	TRBV13	NA	TRBJ1-6
TGTGCCAGTAGGTCGAGACAGGGGACAGAGACCCAGTACTTC	CASRSRQGTETQYF	TRBD1	TRBV19	NA	TRBJ2-5
TGTGCCAGCAGCCCCCGGGGGGGCACCGGGGAGCTGTTTTTT	CASSPRGGTGELFF	TRBD2	TRBV9	NA	TRBJ2-2
TGTGCCAGTAGTGGGGGACAGAGCTCTGGAAACACCATATATTTT	CASSGGQSSGNTIYF	TRBD1	TRBV19	NA	TRBJ1-3
TGTGCCAGCAGTGAATCCCCAGGGGGCGTTTATCAGCCCCAGCATTTT	CASSESPGGVYQPQHF	TRBD1	TRBV6-1	NA	TRBJ1-5
TGTGCCAGCAGCTTAGTTGGGCTTAAGGAGGCCGAGCAGTACTTC	CASSLVGLKEAEQYF	NA	TRBV11-2	NA	TRBJ2-7
TGCGCCAGCAGCTTGACAGGGGCCCGCACAGATACGCAGTATTTT	CASSLTGARTDTQYF	TRBD1	TRBV5-1	NA	TRBJ2-3
TGTGCCTGGAGGTCTGGGGCCAACGTCCTGACTTTC	CAWRSGANVLTF	NA	TRBV30	NA	TRBJ2-6
TGTGCCAGCAGCGATGACAAGAGGACTGAAGCTTTCTTT	CASSDDKRTEAFF	NA	TRBV6-1	once	TRBJ1-1